The 20 T cell receptor beta chains below come from one sample, sequenced in a study of blood T cell repertoires in COVID-19. TCRdb's table, derived via immunoSEQ multiplex PCR, lists solely in-frame clones and lacks some. The sample has about 360,000 clones, approximately 86% seen once. The source material was PBMCs or T cells enriched from blood (not recorded which). Every receptor here comes from a woman aged 40 to 49 with acute COVID-19.

V and J are TRBV7-8 and TRBJ1-2; 7 nucleotides align to TRBD1. The junction had 11 bases not matched to a gene; V was cut back by 2 bases and J by 2 bases. The CDR3 runs to 17 residues. The germline CDR1 and CDR2 sequences are SGHVS and FQNEAQ. The CDR3 loop reads CASSLLPTGAFNYGYTF. The CDR3 bases are TGTGCCAGCAGCTTACTGCCCACAGGGGCCTTCAACTATGGCTACACCTTC.

The J gene is TRBJ1-4, the V gene TRBV19, with 7 bases fitting TRBD1. The germline CDR1 and CDR2 sequences are LNHDA and SQIVND (reference sequence). The CDR3 totals 15 residues. Trimming at V came to 6 bases and at J to 0 bases, leaving 4 bases not matched to a gene. The CDR3 is CASRLGGTTNEKLFF. CDR3 DNA: TGTGCCAGTAGATTAGGGGGCACAACTAATGAAAAACTGTTTTTT.

The chain couples TRBV6-5 to TRBJ1-6; 10 bases are a match to TRBD1. The CDR3 sequence is 14 residues long. Germline CDR1 and CDR2: MNHEY and SVGAGI. J gave up 8 bases and V 10 bases, and 8 bases lay outside the gene matches. The CDR3 spells CATRRTGGDSPLHF. The CDR3 DNA is TGTGCCACCCGACGGACAGGGGGGGATTCACCCCTCCACTTT.

The rearrangement joins TRBV2 to TRBJ2-4; D possibly corresponds to TRBD2 (5 bases). V lost 6 bases, J lost 1 base, and 13 bases lay in between. CDR3 length equals 15 residues. Germline CDR1 reads SNHLY; CDR2 reads FYNNEI. CDR3: CASSGTSGAKNIQYF. Here the CDR3 DNA reads TGTGCCAGCAGCGGAACTTCGGGGGCCAAAAACATTCAGTACTTC.

The J gene is TRBJ2-5, the V gene TRBV5-5; 7 bases line up with TRBD1. CDR1 SGHKS and CDR2 YYEKEE come from the germline V gene (reference sequence). The V and J ends lost 0 bases and 6 bases, in that order; junction bases with no gene match: 5. The CDR3 is 14 amino acids. The CDR3 sequence is CASSLEPGGKTQYF. The CDR3 nucleotides are TGTGCCAGCAGCTTGGAGCCAGGGGGAAAGACCCAGTACTTC.

This chain uses TRBV4-1 with TRBJ2-1; the D gene is possibly TRBD1 (5 bases). Germline V gene lookup returns CDR1 MGHRA and CDR2 YSYEKL. CDR3 length equals 15 residues. V lost 4 bases to trimming and J lost 0 bases, with 10 bases between them. The CDR3 protein is CASSLGQPSYNEQFF. The CDR3 region has the DNA TGCGCCAGCAGCCTCGGACAACCCTCCTACAATGAGCAGTTCTTC.

J is TRBJ2-1 and V is TRBV13, with D possibly being TRBD2 (7 bases). Germline CDR1 is PRHDT and CDR2 is FYEKMQ (reference sequence). The CDR3 sequence is 14 residues long. Trimming shortened V by 5 bases and J by 4 bases, and 12 bases separated the two germline ends. Written as DNA, the CDR3 is TGTGCCAGCAGCCTGGGGGGGCCTTACAATGAGCAGTTCTTC. Protein product: CASSLGGPYNEQFF.

The rearrangement links TRBV9 to TRBJ2-3; a possible D gene is TRBD2 (5 bases). Germline CDR1 and CDR2: SGDLS and YYNGEE. V shed 2 bases and J shed 2 bases, with 12 bases lying between them. There are 15 residues in the CDR3. The DNA for the CDR3 is TGTGCCAGCAGCGTTTTAGGACTTAACACAGATACGCAGTATTTT. Translation: CASSVLGLNTDTQYF.

About this clone: The sample contains more than one DNA sequence encoding this CDR3. The gene calls are TRBV3-1 (or the pseudogene TRBV3-2) and TRBJ2-7; the D gene is possibly TRBD2 (5 bases). This CDR3 is built from 13 residues. Germline V lookup: CDR1 LGHDT, CDR2 YNNKEL (reference sequence). Trimming removed 1 base at V and 4 bases at J, with 8 bases between. CDR3 sequence reads: CASSQGGPYEQYF. CDR3 coding DNA: TGTGCCAGCAGCCAAGGCGGGCCATACGAGCAGTACTTC.

The chain recombines TRBV19 with TRBJ1-5; maybe TRBD1 (6 bases). Germline V lookup: CDR1 LNHDA, CDR2 SQIVND (reference sequence). The germline V and J ends were trimmed by 3 bases and 0 bases, with 12 bases remaining between them. There are 16 residues in the CDR3. CDR3 sequence (DNA): TGTGCCAGTAGTATTCGGACAGTCGATAGCAATCAGCCCCAGCATTTT. This codes for CASSIRTVDSNQPQHF.

The rearrangement links TRBV5-4 to TRBJ1-3, with D unresolved. With 4 bases removed from V and 7 bases from J, the gap between germline ends came to 12 bases. Germline V CDR1 and CDR2: SGHNT, YYREEE (reference sequence). This CDR3 region has 13 residues. This chain's CDR3 is CASSPPERNTIYF. The CDR3 DNA sequence: TGTGCCAGCAGCCCGCCGGAGAGGAACACCATATATTTT.

The V call is TRBV15, the J call TRBJ1-4; D is uncertain. The CDR3 totals 13 residues. V was shortened by 1 base and J by 8 bases, with 8 bases between the two germline ends. Germline CDR1 and CDR2: LNHNV and YYDKDF (reference sequence). The CDR3 is CATSRGSWEKLFF. The CDR3 DNA sequence: TGTGCCACCAGCAGAGGGAGTTGGGAAAAACTGTTTTTT.

This rearrangement joins TRBV5-1 to TRBJ2-3; 8 bases are shared with TRBD1. The CDR3 totals 13 residues. From germline, CDR1 is SGHRS and CDR2 YFSETQ. Unmatched junction bases numbered 9, after V lost 4 bases and J lost 11 bases. The CDR3 DNA is TGCGCCAGCAGCAATTTAACAGGGGGTCGGCAGTATTTT. Protein: CASSNLTGGRQYF.

V and J are TRBV2 and TRBJ1-5; 7 bases agree with TRBD1. Germline V gives CDR1 SNHLY, CDR2 FYNNEI. V lost 5 bases, J lost 2 bases, and 3 bases stayed unmatched. The CDR3 has 14 amino acids. CDR3 DNA sequence: TGTGCCAGCAGTTTAGACAGGGGCAATCAGCCCCAGCATTTT. Translated, it gives CASSLDRGNQPQHF. Combining the CDR3 with reference TRBV2 and TRBJ1-5 gives the whole variable domain EPEVTQTPSHQVTQMGQEVILRCVPISNHLYFYWYRQILGQKVEFLVSFYNNEISEKSEIFDDQFSVERPDGSNFTLKIRSTKLEDSAMYFCASSLDRGNQPQHFGDGTRLSIL.

The chain recombines TRBV6-5 with TRBJ1-5; D unclear. The germline V gene has CDR1 MNHEY and CDR2 SVGAGI. Trimming left V 8 bases short and J 0 bases short, with 11 bases between. This CDR3 comprises 14 residues. Here the CDR3 DNA reads TGTGCCAGCTCCGAAAACTATAGCAATCAGCCCCAGCATTTT. Translating gives CASSENYSNQPQHF.

V is TRBV9 and J is TRBJ2-3; no definite D call. Per germline, CDR1 SGDLS and CDR2 YYNGEE. Deletions cut 4 bases from V and 7 bases from J, with 10 bases between. The CDR3 is 12 amino acids. DNA for the CDR3: TGTGCCAGCAGCTCCGAGCCAAATACGCAGTATTTT. Its protein is CASSSEPNTQYF. Drawing the rest from reference TRBV9 and TRBJ2-3, the complete variable domain is DSGVTQTPKHLITATGQRVTLRCSPRSGDLSVYWYQQSLDQGLQFLIQYYNGEERAKGNILERFSAQQFPDLHSELNLSSLELGDSALYFCASSSEPNTQYFGPGTRLTVL.

J is TRBJ1-1 and V is TRBV19; 7 positions agree with TRBD1. V gave up 10 bases and J gave up 1 base; unmatched junction bases: 6. CDR3 length: 13 residues. Germline V CDR1 and CDR2: LNHDA, SQIVND (reference sequence). The CDR3 sequence: CATSGQSNTEAFF. In DNA, the CDR3 is TGTGCCACCTCGGGACAGTCGAACACTGAAGCTTTCTTT.

This clone was seen a single time. The J gene is TRBJ2-1, the V gene TRBV19, with unresolved D. This CDR3 comprises 16 residues. Trimming left V 0 bases short and J 0 bases short, with 9 bases between. Germline loops: CDR1 LNHDA, CDR2 SQIVND (reference sequence). The CDR3 protein is CASSIDLRSSYNEQFF. The DNA of the CDR3 is TGTGCCAGTAGTATAGATCTAAGGAGCTCCTACAATGAGCAGTTCTTC.

In this sample, this clone turned up a few times. The rearrangement links TRBV11-2 to TRBJ2-5; 14 positions match TRBD2. This CDR3 is built from 16 residues. Germline CDR1 is SGHAT and CDR2 is FQNNGV. The J segment lost 1 base and the V segment lost 3 bases, leaving 1 base of the junction unmatched. The CDR3 nucleotides read TGTGCCAGCAGCTTCGGACTAGCGGGGGGCCAAGAGACCCAGTACTTC. This gives the protein CASSFGLAGGQETQYF.

This chain uses TRBV12-5 with TRBJ2-5, with a possible D match to TRBD1 (5 bases). The germline CDR1 and CDR2 sequences are LGHNT and FRNRAP. Trimming stripped 6 bases from V and 2 bases from J, with 13 bases between. The CDR3 is made up of 14 amino acids. The CDR3, as DNA: TGTGCTAGTGGGGTCGGACACGGGCAAGAGACCCAGTACTTC. Encoded protein: CASGVGHGQETQYF.